The 19 T cell receptor beta chains presented below share a single source sample, sequenced in a study of PD-1 blockade in classical Hodgkin lymphoma. The data were produced by immunoSEQ multiplex PCR, yet TCRdb's version contains in-frame clones alone and is incomplete. The sample shows 75,000 to 100,000 clones, roughly 88% of them seen only once. The patients all showed relapse after autologous stem cell transplantation, while their brentuximab vedotin exposure varied. The source was peripheral blood mononuclear cells (PBMCs), collected at baseline. The origin of the receptors is a human donor with classical Hodgkin lymphoma.

The chain employs TRBV27 and TRBJ2-7; maybe TRBD2 (5 bases). The CDR3 runs 14 residues. CDR1 and CDR2 from the germline V gene are MNHEY and SMNVEV (reference sequence). The V and J ends lost 6 bases and 1 base respectively, with 13 bases between them. CDR3 in amino acids: CASSLNTGSYEQYF. The DNA of the CDR3 is TGTGCCAGCAGCCTCAATACGGGGTCCTACGAGCAGTACTTC.

The gene calls are TRBV7-9 and TRBJ2-4; the match to TRBD1 covers 8 bases. Trimming took 0 bases from V and 14 from J; bases not matched to a gene: 6. The CDR3 totals 13 residues. Germline CDR1 SEHNR, CDR2 FQNEAQ (reference sequence). This chain's CDR3 is CASSLAPQGAEYF. DNA of the CDR3: TGTGCCAGCAGCTTAGCCCCGCAGGGGGCAGAGTACTTC.

The CDR3 reads CASGDRDYEKLFF. CDR3 nucleotide sequence: TGTGCCAGTGGGGACAGGGATTATGAAAAACTGTTTTTT. J is TRBJ1-4 and V is TRBV19, with TRBD1 identical over 9 bases. Germline-derived CDR1 and CDR2 are LNHDA and SQIVND (reference sequence). The CDR3 is made up of 13 amino acids. The V and J ends lost 8 bases and 6 bases, in that order; junction bases with no gene match: 4.

In this sample, this clone turned up once. The rearrangement uses TRBV19 and TRBJ2-6, with 7 bases fitting TRBD1. Germline lookup yields CDR1 LNHDA and CDR2 SQIVND (reference sequence). Trimming at V came to 1 base and at J to 1 base, leaving 7 bases not matched to a gene. The CDR3 has 18 residues. CDR3: CASSIAQGWGSGANVLTF. CDR3 bases: TGTGCCAGTAGTATAGCACAGGGGTGGGGGTCTGGGGCCAACGTCCTGACTTTC.

The chain recombines TRBV18 with TRBJ2-1; 11 nucleotides align to TRBD2. The CDR3 totals 14 residues. The germline CDR1 and CDR2 sequences are KGHSH and LQKENI. V dropped 3 bases and J dropped 8; count of bases not matched to a gene: 3. The CDR3 DNA follows: TGTGCCAGCTCACCGGGGACTAGCGGCGATGAGCAGTTCTTC. It translates to CASSPGTSGDEQFF. The whole variable domain, filled in from reference TRBV18 and TRBJ2-1, reads NAGVMQNPRHLVRRRGQEARLRCSPMKGHSHVYWYRQLPEEGLKFMVYLQKENIIDESGMPKERFSAEFPKEGPSILRIQQVVRGDSAAYFCASSPGTSGDEQFFGPGTRLTVL.

The chain uses TRBV9 and TRBJ2-1; 8 bases line up with TRBD2. Germline V lookup: CDR1 SGDLS, CDR2 YYNGEE. The CDR3 is 16 residues long. The junction had 4 bases not matched to a gene; V was cut back by 0 bases and J by 2 bases. CDR3 amino acids: CASSVDPSGPYNEQFF. The CDR3 DNA follows: TGTGCCAGCAGCGTAGATCCTAGCGGGCCCTACAATGAGCAGTTCTTC.

The chain combines TRBV15 with TRBJ2-2; TRBD2 agrees at 9 bases. This CDR3 region has 16 residues. V lost 1 base, J lost 5 bases, and 5 bases stayed unmatched. Germline V gene lookup returns CDR1 LNHNV and CDR2 YYDKDF (reference sequence). CDR3 DNA sequence: TGTGCCACCAGCAGAGTGGCTAGCGGGATGACCGGGGAGCTGTTTTTT. It encodes CATSRVASGMTGELFF.

The V and J genes are TRBV7-9 and TRBJ2-3, with D perhaps TRBD1 (6 bases). Trimming removed 5 bases from V and 4 bases from J, with 16 bases in between. Germline V gives CDR1 SEHNR, CDR2 FQNEAQ (reference sequence). This CDR3 is 15 amino acids long. The DNA of the CDR3 is TGTGCCAGCAGCCCCCGGGCAACAGGGCCAGATACGCAGTATTTT. It encodes CASSPRATGPDTQYF. Variable domain in full (rest from reference TRBV7-9 and TRBJ2-3): DTGVSQNPRHKITKRGQNVTFRCDPISEHNRLYWYRQTLGQGPEFLTYFQNEAQLEKSRLLSDRFSAERPKGSFSTLEIQRTEQGDSAMYLCASSPRATGPDTQYFGPGTRLTVL.

This clone was picked up a small number of times. The rearrangement uses TRBV2 and TRBJ2-5; D is unclear. CDR1 and CDR2 from the germline V gene are SNHLY and FYNNEI. V lost 2 bases to trimming and J lost 1 base, with 8 bases between them. CDR3 size: 14 residues. CDR3 sequence: CASSEWRTQETQYF. CDR3 in DNA: TGTGCCAGCAGTGAATGGCGGACCCAAGAGACCCAGTACTTC.

The rearrangement joins TRBV5-6 to TRBJ1-1; a weak D match, TRBD1 (5 bases). CDR1 is SGHDT and CDR2 is YYEEEE in the germline V gene. This CDR3 contains 15 residues. Trimming stripped 4 bases from V and 2 bases from J, with 15 bases between. CDR3 coding DNA: TGTGCCAGCAGCCCTACGACCCAGGGCAACACTGAAGCTTTCTTT. Its translation: CASSPTTQGNTEAFF.

The chain joins TRBV11-2 to TRBJ1-2; 8 bases map to TRBD1. The trim removed 0 bases at V and 8 bases at J, leaving 8 bases unmatched. The CDR3 spans 15 residues. Germline assignment: CDR1 SGHAT and CDR2 FQNNGV. CDR3 DNA sequence: TGTGCCAGCAGCTTAGATTGGACAGGGAGAAGGGGCTACACCTTC. Amino acid sequence: CASSLDWTGRRGYTF.

V is TRBV19 and J is TRBJ2-4; TRBD2 matches 10 bases. Germline V CDR1 and CDR2: LNHDA, SQIVND (reference sequence). The length of the CDR3 is 14 residues. V shed 5 bases and J 8 bases; nucleotides not matched to a gene: 6. DNA of the CDR3: TGTGCCAGTAGTGCCGGGACTAGCGCACACATTCAGTACTTC. Translating it yields CASSAGTSAHIQYF.

The V and J genes are TRBV7-9 and TRBJ2-1; 7 bases map to TRBD2. The CDR3 totals 14 residues. Germline trimming cut 5 bases from V and 4 bases from J; bases unmatched to any gene: 5. Germline CDR1 and CDR2: SEHNR and FQNEAQ (reference sequence). CDR3 bases: TGTGCCAGCAGCCCGGGACTAAGGTACAATGAGCAGTTCTTC. Translated: CASSPGLRYNEQFF.

The genes are TRBV30 and TRBJ2-5; D remains ambiguous. The germline V gene encodes CDR1 GTSNPN and CDR2 SVGIG (reference sequence). The ends were cut back, 2 bases at V and 0 bases at J, with 4 bases in the middle. The CDR3 has 12 residues. The chain's CDR3 is CAWSTNQETQYF. CDR3 DNA sequence: TGTGCCTGGAGTACAAACCAAGAGACCCAGTACTTC. The variable domain in full, completed from reference TRBV30 and TRBJ2-5, reads SQTIHQWPATLVQPVGSPLSLECTVEGTSNPNLYWYRQAAGRGLQLLFYSVGIGQISSEVPQNLSASRPQDRQFILSSKKLLLSDSGFYLCAWSTNQETQYFGPGTRLLVL.

The rearrangement joins TRBV27 to TRBJ2-5; TRBD2 aligns across 8 bases. The CDR3 length is 14 residues. V lost 6 bases to trimming and J lost 5 bases; unmatched junction nucleotides: 8. From germline, CDR1 is MNHEY and CDR2 SMNVEV (reference sequence). Here the CDR3 reads CASRGEAGEETQYF. CDR3 in DNA: TGTGCCAGCAGGGGGGAAGCGGGAGAGGAGACCCAGTACTTC.

V usage is TRBV5-1 and J usage is TRBJ2-6; no firm D call. Germline CDR1 and CDR2: SGHRS and YFSETQ. Trimming removed 2 bases at V and 0 bases at J, with 6 bases between. The CDR3 runs to 15 residues. The CDR3 loop is CASSFSFSGANVLTF. CDR3 nucleotides: TGCGCCAGCAGCTTCAGCTTCTCTGGGGCCAACGTCCTGACTTTC. The full variable domain, its missing parts supplied by reference TRBV5-1 and TRBJ2-6, is KAGVTQTPRYLIKTRGQQVTLSCSPISGHRSVSWYQQTPGQGLQFLFEYFSETQRNKGNFPGRFSGRQFSNSRSEMNVSTLELGDSALYLCASSFSFSGANVLTFGAGSRLTVL.

In this sample, this clone turned up a few times. The rearrangement joins TRBV9 to TRBJ1-5, with 7 nucleotides matching TRBD1. The J segment lost 5 bases and the V segment lost 0 bases, leaving 8 bases of the junction unmatched. From germline, CDR1 is SGDLS and CDR2 YYNGEE. CDR3 length equals 16 residues. In DNA, the CDR3 is TGTGCCAGCAGCGTAGCTCGGCAGGGGGTGTATCAGCCCCAGCATTTT. This translates into CASSVARQGVYQPQHF. The whole variable domain, remainder taken from reference TRBV9 and TRBJ1-5, is DSGVTQTPKHLITATGQRVTLRCSPRSGDLSVYWYQQSLDQGLQFLIQYYNGEERAKGNILERFSAQQFPDLHSELNLSSLELGDSALYFCASSVARQGVYQPQHFGDGTRLSIL.

This chain links TRBV7-2 with TRBJ2-7; D gene unclear. The CDR3 spans 12 residues. V shed 1 base and J shed 2 bases, with 3 bases lying between them. Germline V lookup: CDR1 SGHTA, CDR2 FQGNSA. DNA of the CDR3: TGTGCCAGCAGCTTAGGCACCTACGAGCAGTACTTC. It codes for CASSLGTYEQYF.

The chain is built from TRBV10-3 and TRBJ2-1; 7 bases align to TRBD2. Germline V gene sequence: CDR1 ENHRY, CDR2 SYGVKD. There are 14 residues in the CDR3. V lost 6 bases to trimming and J lost 6 bases; unmatched junction nucleotides: 8. CDR3 sequence (DNA): TGTGCCATCAGGGGAGGGAAGGTGCCCAATGAGCAGTTCTTC. This codes for CAIRGGKVPNEQFF.